This T cell receptor beta chain originates from a study of T cells in localized non-small cell lung cancer. General study points: It was uninvolved adjacent lung that showed the highest T cell clonality, exceeding tumor. Only one tumor region went through sequencing, so heterogeneity may still be there. A median of roughly 50 of the top 100 tumor clones appeared in adjacent lung, which was paired and uninvolved.

Germline values: CDR1 LNHNV, CDR2 YYDKDF (reference sequence). CDR3 size: 14 residues. V lost 4 bases, J lost 7 bases, and 16 bases lay in between. For this clone: What it binds is not known.

Sequencing was performed with immunoSEQ multiplex PCR; in TCRdb, only in-frame clones are kept and a portion is missing. The sample consists of 72,000 or so clones, approximately 87% of them appearing once. The gene calls are TRBV15 and TRBJ1-2; D unresolved. This TCR was recovered from a male donor aged 60 or over with stage III squamous cell lung carcinoma. The starting material was peripheral blood, obtained before any cancer treatment. The CDR3 nucleotides read TGTGCCACCAGCACTAGTCAGGTTAGCAGTGGCTACACCTTC. Encoded protein: CATSTSQVSSGYTF.